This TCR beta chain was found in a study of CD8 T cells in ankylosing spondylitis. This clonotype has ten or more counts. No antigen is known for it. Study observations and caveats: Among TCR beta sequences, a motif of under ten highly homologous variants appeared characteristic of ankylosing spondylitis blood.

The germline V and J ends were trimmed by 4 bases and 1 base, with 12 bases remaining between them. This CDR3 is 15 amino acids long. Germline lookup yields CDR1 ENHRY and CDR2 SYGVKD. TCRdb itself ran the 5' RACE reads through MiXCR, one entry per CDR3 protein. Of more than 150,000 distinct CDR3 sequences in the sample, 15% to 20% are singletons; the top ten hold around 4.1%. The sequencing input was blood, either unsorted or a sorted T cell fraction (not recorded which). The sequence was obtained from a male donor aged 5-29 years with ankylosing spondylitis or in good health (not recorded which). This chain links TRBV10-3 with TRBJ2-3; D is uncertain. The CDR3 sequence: CAISVSSWGTDTQYF. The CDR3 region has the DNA TGTGCCATCAGTGTATCGAGCTGGGGCACAGATACGCAGTATTTT.